Described below is a single TCR beta chain sequence and its context. Its antigen is not known. Without the conserved terminal phenylalanine or tryptophan, this CDR3 likely stems from a read error. No DNA is shown, since the ends of the CDR3 on it are uncertain; the CDR3 is the one TCRdb lists. This sample was taken from a study of CD8+CD57+ T cells in acquired aplastic anemia. Study-level background: Yields of DNA that came from sorted CD4+ and CD8+ cells averaged approximately 3.5 ug.

CD8+CD57+ cell expansion had been shown by flow cytometry in patients chosen for sequencing. Patients were treatment-naive when blood was sampled. Genomic DNA served as template for TCR beta VDJ and CDR3 profiling. One entry per CDR3 protein results from TCRdb running MiXCR on the reads. The repertoire consists of more than 250,000 distinct CDR3 sequences, with 65% to 90% occurring once and the leading ten covering 35% to 50%. The CDR3 sequence runs 17 residues, both termini included. Germline CDR1 reads ENHRY; CDR2 reads SYGVKD. Whole-study findings and limits: About 28 sequences, all CD8+ CDR3, were shared between patients and controls.

This clonotype originated in a human donor with aplastic anemia. The sample was sorted CD4+, CD8+, or CD8+CD57+ T cells (not recorded which) from PBMCs. The V gene is TRBV10-3, the J gene TRBJ1-4. The chain's CDR3 is CAISDARSHQETQYFWP.